The 4 T cell receptor beta chains below all came from one sample that was sequenced in a study of beta chain features in type 1 diabetes. The isolated RNA, all of it, was reverse transcribed, so expressed TCRB transcripts were what got sequenced. Only in-frame clones appear in the TCRdb table, and some are missing; sequencing was by immunoSEQ multiplex PCR. Of about 650,000 clones in the sample, about an eighth were seen once. Their cognate antigens are unknown. Whole-study findings and limits: TCRB CDR3 length was moderately but significantly reduced in all four CD4+ subsets of Type 1 diabetes patients.

The sample comprised naive CD4+ T cells from blood. All receptors derive from a young man with type 1 diabetes.

J is TRBJ2-7 and V is TRBV10-3; D is uncertain. The CDR3 is made up of 15 amino acids. With 0 bases removed from V and 2 bases from J, the gap between germline ends came to 11 bases. Looked up from germline, CDR1 is ENHRY and CDR2 is SYGVKD. The CDR3 DNA sequence: TGTGCCATCAGTGAGTCGAAACAGATAGCCTACGAGCAGTACTTC. Translation gives CAISESKQIAYEQYF.

This clone was seen only once. V gene TRBV6-5 combines with J gene TRBJ2-3; 9 bases match TRBD1. Germline CDR1 and CDR2: MNHEY and SVGAGI. With V trimmed by 6 bases and J by 2 bases, 6 bases remained unmatched. The CDR3 is 15 amino acids. The CDR3 DNA reads TGTGCCAGCAGCCGACAGGGGGGGATCACAGATACGCAGTATTTT. Its protein product is CASSRQGGITDTQYF.

The gene calls are TRBV11-2 and TRBJ2-2; D is possibly TRBD1 (5 bases). CDR3 length: 13 residues. Germline V gene sequence: CDR1 SGHAT, CDR2 FQNNGV. V shed 5 bases and J shed 7 bases, with 11 bases lying between them. The CDR3 DNA is TGTGCCAGCAGCCCAGGGCTAGTCGGGGAGCTGTTTTTT. Its protein is CASSPGLVGELFF.

The CDR3 loop reads CSIGSRDMNTEAFF. For the CDR3, the DNA is TGCAGCATTGGAAGCCGGGACATGAACACTGAAGCTTTCTTT. The chain joins TRBV29-1 to TRBJ1-1; possible D gene TRBD1, 6 bases. V was clipped by 8 bases and J by 0 bases, with 16 bases between them. Per the germline V gene, CDR1 is SQVTM and CDR2 is ANQGSEA. The CDR3 sequence is 14 residues long. Supplemented by reference TRBV29-1 and TRBJ1-1, the full variable domain reads SAVISQKPSRDICQRGTSLTIQCQVDSQVTMMFWYRQQPGQSLTLIATANQGSEATYESGFVIDKFPISRPNLTFSTLTVSNMSPEDSSIYLCSIGSRDMNTEAFFGQGTRLTVV.